Below, one T cell receptor beta chain is given with its context. This clonotype was detected a few times. It lacks a known antigen. No much larger clonotype is one base removed from it; base qualities were not supplied. The data derive from a study of response to subunit inactivated influenza vaccine (dated by TCRdb to 2017 to 2018). Describing the broader study: Deep quantitative profiling of the T cell receptor repertoire was used in the study to follow responses to a trivalent subunit inactivated influenza vaccine. The paper as a whole reports these results and caveats: According to the authors, only a limited number of new T cells may be recruited by each seasonal influenza vaccination.

The junction carries 13 bases between V and J, which are trimmed by 3 bases and 2 bases respectively. Counted from cysteine to phenylalanine, this CDR3 has 15 amino acids. Only CDR3 DNA is held: 45 bases, read in frame from base 1. The method was RT-PCR. This sample was sequenced with an Illumina HiSeq 2500. Through fastp at Q25 and MiXCR, TCRdb rebuilt clones from the public reads, retaining in-frame beta chains. Entries that share a CDR3 protein sequence are merged under the most common genes and DNA. In this sample the table shows some 850,000 distinct CDR3 sequences, roughly 18% of which occur a single time. The top ten clonotypes cover about a tenth of the sample.

The TCR was taken from a man between 45 and 60 years old who received an inactivated influenza vaccine. Donor details come from another sample of the same person, matched by shared clones. This chain joins TRBV12-3 or TRBV12-4 to TRBJ1-1, with the D gene uncertain. The input for sequencing was PBMCs from blood, taken approximately 5 days after vaccination. CDR3 reads: CASSLKVGSNTEAFF. The base sequence is TGTGCCAGCAGTTTGAAAGTCGGCTCTAACACTGAAGCTTTCTTT.